These 2 T cell receptor beta chains share one sample of origin, sequenced in a study of T cell responses to AZD1222 COVID-19 vaccine (dated by TCRdb to the early 2020s). The label giving this sample's time point can be read as: about 28 days (+/-7) after the second vaccine dose. Library preparation used the immunoSEQ multiplex PCR assay. TCRdb took over this immuneACCESS table, retaining in-frame rearrangements with V and J assigned. Such tables are incomplete; in checked studies, under half of the missing clones stem from an unresolved V gene, and the remainder is unexplained. This sample is represented by more than 150,000 clones; about 93% of them were singletons. The top ten clonotypes cover 1.5% to 2.5% of the sample. The material was peripheral blood, obtained 28 days after the second AZD1222 dose. These receptors were taken from an adult who received the AZD1222 COVID-19 vaccine.

The rearrangement links TRBV3-1 (or the pseudogene TRBV3-2) to TRBJ2-5, with D maybe TRBD1 (7 bases). Germline values: CDR1 LGHDT, CDR2 YNNKEL (reference sequence). This CDR3 has 15 residues. V was cut by 5 bases and J by 5 bases, with 18 bases left in between. The CDR3: CASSVRAGGTETQYF. For the CDR3, the DNA is TGTGCCAGCAGCGTTAGGGCAGGGGGGACCGAGACCCAGTACTTC.

The chain links TRBV2 to TRBJ1-1, with a weak D call TRBD1 (6 bases). The CDR3 contains 17 residues. V shed 2 bases and J shed 0 bases, with 16 bases lying between them. The germline V gene has CDR1 SNHLY and CDR2 FYNNEI. The CDR3 coding sequence is TGTGCCAGCAGTGAATCAGGACAGTTGGGTATGAACACTGAAGCTTTCTTT. Its translation: CASSESGQLGMNTEAFF.